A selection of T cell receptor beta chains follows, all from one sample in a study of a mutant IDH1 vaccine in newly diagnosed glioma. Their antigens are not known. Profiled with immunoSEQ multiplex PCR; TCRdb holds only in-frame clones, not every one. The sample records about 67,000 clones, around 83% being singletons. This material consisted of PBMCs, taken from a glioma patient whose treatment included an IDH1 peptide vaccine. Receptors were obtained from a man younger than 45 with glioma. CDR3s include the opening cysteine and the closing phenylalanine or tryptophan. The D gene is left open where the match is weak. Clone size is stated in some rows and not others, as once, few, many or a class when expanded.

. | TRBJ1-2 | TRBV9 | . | TGTGCCAGCAGCGTAGGAGGGATAGGGAACTATGGCTACACCTTC | CASSVGGIGNYGYTF
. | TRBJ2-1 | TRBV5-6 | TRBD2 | TGTGCCAGCAGCTGGGAGGGCTACAATGAGCAGTTCTTC | CASSWEGYNEQFF
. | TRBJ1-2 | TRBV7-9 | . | TGTGCCAGCAGCTTAGCGCTAATGGGGGGCAATGAGGGCTACACCTTC | CASSLALMGGNEGYTF
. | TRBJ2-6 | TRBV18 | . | TGTGCCAGCTCACCGGGCAAATACTCTGGGGCCAACGTCCTGACTTTC | CASSPGKYSGANVLTF
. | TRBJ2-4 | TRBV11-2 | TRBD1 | TGTGCCAGCAGCTTAGGGACAGGGTTTAACATTCAGTACTTC | CASSLGTGFNIQYF
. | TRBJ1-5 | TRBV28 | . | TGTGCCAGCAGTACCCCACAGATAAATAATCAGCCCCAGCATTTT | CASSTPQINNQPQHF
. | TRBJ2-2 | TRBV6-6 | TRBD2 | TGTGCCAGCAGTCCTTCCAGCGGGGAAGACACCGGGGAGCTGTTTTTT | CASSPSSGEDTGELFF
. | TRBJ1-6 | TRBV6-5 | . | TGTGCCAGCAGTTACTCGCGACAGTCCCATTCACCCCTCCACTTT | CASSYSRQSHSPLHF
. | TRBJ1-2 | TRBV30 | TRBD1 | TGTGCCTATCGGGACAGAGCTAACTATGGCTACACCTTC | CAYRDRANYGYTF
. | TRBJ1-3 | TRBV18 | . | TGTGCCAGCTCACCATCACGGGGAAACACCATATATTTT | CASSPSRGNTIYF
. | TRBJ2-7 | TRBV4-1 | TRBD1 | TGCGCCAGCAGCCAACAACGGAGGACAGGGGGCATCTACGAGCAGTACTTC | CASSQQRRTGGIYEQYF
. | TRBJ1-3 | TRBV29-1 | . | TGCAGCGTACAGGGATCCGAAAACACCATATATTTT | CSVQGSENTIYF
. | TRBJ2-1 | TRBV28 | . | TGTGCCAGCAGTGACCGTCGGGGGGCGGGGTACAATGAGCAGTTCTTC | CASSDRRGAGYNEQFF
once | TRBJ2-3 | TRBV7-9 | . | TGTGCCAGCAGCCCTCTAGTCGACAGGCTCAGGGATACGCAGTATTTT | CASSPLVDRLRDTQYF
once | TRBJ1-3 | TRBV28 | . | TGTGCCAGCAGTGATTCAGGGGCAGGAAACACCATATATTTT | CASSDSGAGNTIYF
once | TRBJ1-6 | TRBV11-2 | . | TGTGCCAGCAGCCCCGAGTCGGGGGTCTATAATTCACCCCTCCACTTT | CASSPESGVYNSPLHF
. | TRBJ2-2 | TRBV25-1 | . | TGTGCCAGCAGTGAATTAATGGGGAGCACCGGGGAGCTGTTTTTT | CASSELMGSTGELFF
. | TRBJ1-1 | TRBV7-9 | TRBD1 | TGTGCCAGCAGCCAACAGGACAGGGAGGATACTGAAGCTTTCTTT | CASSQQDREDTEAFF
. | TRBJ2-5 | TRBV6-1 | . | TGTGCCAGCAGTCTAGTCGGCCTTGAGACCCAGTACTTC | CASSLVGLETQYF
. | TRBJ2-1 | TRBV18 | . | TGTGCCAGCTCACCACCTTGGGGGAATGAGCAGTTCTTC | CASSPPWGNEQFF
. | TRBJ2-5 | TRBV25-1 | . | TGTGCCAGCAGTGATGGGCCACGGGGGGAGACCCAGTACTTC | CASSDGPRGETQYF
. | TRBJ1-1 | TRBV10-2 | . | TGCGCCAGCTCGAACTCCGAAGCTTTCTTT | CASSNSEAFF
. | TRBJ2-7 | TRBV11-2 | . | TGTGCCAGCAGCCCATCCTCGACAGGTTTTTCCTACGAGCAGTACTTC | CASSPSSTGFSYEQYF
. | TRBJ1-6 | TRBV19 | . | TGTGCCAGTAGAGGGCGACAGGAGAATTCACCCCTCCACTTT | CASRGRQENSPLHF
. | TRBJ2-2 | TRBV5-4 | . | TGTGCCAGCAGCTTCGGTCTCAGGGCCACCGGGGAGCTGTTTTTT | CASSFGLRATGELFF
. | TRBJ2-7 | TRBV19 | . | TGTGCCAGTAGTGCGGGACTTCTAACCTACGAGCAGTACTTC | CASSAGLLTYEQYF
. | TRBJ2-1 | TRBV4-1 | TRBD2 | TGCGCCAGCAGCCAGGGACCTAGCGGGGGGCACTACAATGAGCAGTTCTTC | CASSQGPSGGHYNEQFF
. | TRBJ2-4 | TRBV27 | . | TGTGCCAGCAGTCCCGACGTCGAAAACATTCAGTACTTC | CASSPDVENIQYF
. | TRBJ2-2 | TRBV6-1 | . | TGTGCCACCACACAGGTTAACACCGGGGAGCTGTTTTTT | CATTQVNTGELFF
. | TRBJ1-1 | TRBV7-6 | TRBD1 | TGTGCCAGCAGCCCCAGGGGGCGGGTCACTGAAGCTTTCTTT | CASSPRGRVTEAFF
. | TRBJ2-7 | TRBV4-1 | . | TGCGCCAGCAGCCTTATAAGAGCTGGCTACGAGCAGTACTTC | CASSLIRAGYEQYF
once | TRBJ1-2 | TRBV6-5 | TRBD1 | TGTGCCAGCAGTTACGATCTCTATGGACAGGAGCGGGGCTACACCTTC | CASSYDLYGQERGYTF
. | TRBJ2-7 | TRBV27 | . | TGTGCCAGCAGTTTATCGCAGGGGCGCGCCTACGAGCAGTACTTC | CASSLSQGRAYEQYF
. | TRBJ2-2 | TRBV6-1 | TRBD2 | TGTGCCAGCAGGGGAGGGCACACACACGGGGAGCTGTTTTTT | CASRGGHTHGELFF
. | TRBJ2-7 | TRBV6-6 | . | TGTGCCAGCAGCCGTAGCTGGTACGAGCAGTACTTC | CASSRSWYEQYF
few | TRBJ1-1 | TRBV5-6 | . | TGTGCCAGCAGCTTGTATCCGGGCTTGAACACTGAAGCTTTCTTT | CASSLYPGLNTEAFF
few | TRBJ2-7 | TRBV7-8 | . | TGTGCCAGCAGCCGCCTCGATGGACTGACAGGACCTTACGAGCAGTACTTC | CASSRLDGLTGPYEQYF
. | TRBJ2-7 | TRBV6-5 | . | TGTGCCAGCAGTTACTGGGGCAGGGACTCCTACGAGCAGTACTTC | CASSYWGRDSYEQYF
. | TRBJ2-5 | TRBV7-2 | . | TGTGCCAGCAGCTTCCCACAAGAGACCCAGTACTTC | CASSFPQETQYF
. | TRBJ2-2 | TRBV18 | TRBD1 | TGTGCCAGCACTCTTCAACAGGGACAGGCCACCCGAACCGGGGAGCTGTTTTTT | CASTLQQGQATRTGELFF
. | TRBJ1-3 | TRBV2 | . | TGTGCCAGCAGTGATCCTGGAAACACCATATATTTT | CASSDPGNTIYF
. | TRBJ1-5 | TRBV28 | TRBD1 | TGTGCCAGTAAGGGGGCCCACGGTGGGAATAGCAATCAGCCCCAGCATTTT | CASKGAHGGNSNQPQHF
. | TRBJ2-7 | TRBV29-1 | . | TGCAGCGTTGGACAGAGCGAGCAGTACTTC | CSVGQSEQYF
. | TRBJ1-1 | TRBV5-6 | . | TGTGCCAGCAGCTCGGAAGGGGGCACTGAAGCTTTCTTT | CASSSEGGTEAFF
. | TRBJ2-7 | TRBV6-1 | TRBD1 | TGTGCCAGCAGTGGCCGGACAGGTGAACCCTACGAGCAGTACTTC | CASSGRTGEPYEQYF
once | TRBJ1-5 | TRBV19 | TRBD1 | TGTGCCAGTAGTCCCTGGACAGGGTCAAAACCCCAGCATTTT | CASSPWTGSKPQHF
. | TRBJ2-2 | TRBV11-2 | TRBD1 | TGTGCCAGCAGCGCCCGGCAGGGGGCAAACACCGGGGAGCTGTTTTTT | CASSARQGANTGELFF